The 5 T cell receptor beta chains below come from one sample, sequenced in a study of cytomegalovirus exposure and HLA in healthy donors. Primers included in the PCR were 60 Vbeta and 13 Jbeta primers. Assay used: immunoSEQ multiplex PCR; TCRdb lists only in-frame clones, some missing. The sample table sets out 100,000 to 150,000 clones. Input material: PBMCs. These receptor sequences come from a man aged 40-49 years in good health and CMV-seronegative.

The rearrangement joins TRBV6-5 to TRBJ1-1; TRBD1 aligns across 10 bases. J was trimmed by 5 bases and V by 6 bases; bases with no gene match: 0. The CDR3 extends over 12 amino acids. Germline CDR1 reads MNHEY; CDR2 reads SVGAGI. CDR3 sequence (DNA): TGTGCCAGCAGGGACAGGGGGACTGAAGCTTTCTTT. It yields the protein CASRDRGTEAFF.

The chain uses TRBV30 and TRBJ1-1, with TRBD1 identical over 7 bases. Germline V gene sequence: CDR1 GTSNPN, CDR2 SVGIG (reference sequence). J lost 0 bases, V lost 7 bases, and 5 bases had no gene match. This CDR3 has 13 amino acids. The CDR3 region is CASTDRVNTEAFF. CDR3 DNA: TGTGCCTCTACCGACAGGGTGAACACTGAAGCTTTCTTT.

The rearrangement links TRBV7-9 to TRBJ2-7; 7 positions agree with TRBD1. V shed 5 bases, J shed 6 bases, and the junction held 16 bases outside the gene matches. The CDR3 contains 16 residues. From germline, CDR1 is SEHNR and CDR2 FQNEAQ (reference sequence). The CDR3 reads CASSPGWETGRVEQYF. The CDR3 DNA is TGTGCCAGCAGCCCCGGGTGGGAGACAGGGAGAGTCGAGCAGTACTTC.

The chain is built from TRBV30 and TRBJ2-6, with D perhaps matching TRBD1 (5 bases). V was cut by 4 bases and J by 4 bases, with 17 bases left in between. The germline CDR1 and CDR2 sequences are GTSNPN and SVGIG (reference sequence). This CDR3 is built from 16 residues. The CDR3 is CAWTKGPDVGANVLTF. CDR3 sequence (DNA): TGTGCCTGGACAAAGGGGCCCGACGTGGGGGCCAACGTCCTGACTTTC.

V usage is TRBV11-3 and J usage is TRBJ2-3; 7 nucleotides agree with TRBD1. V shed 5 bases and J 2 bases; nucleotides not matched to a gene: 7. Germline V gene data show CDR1 as SGHNT and CDR2 as YENEEA. The length of the CDR3 is 15 residues. The CDR3 is CASSPSGGATDTQYF. In DNA, the CDR3 is TGTGCCAGCAGCCCTTCAGGGGGAGCCACAGATACGCAGTATTTT.